This T cell receptor (beta chain) was captured by sequencing in a study of cytomegalovirus exposure and HLA in healthy donors. The CDR3 consists of 13 residues. V lost 3 bases and J 8 bases, leaving 13 bases between the germline ends. Germline V lookup: CDR1 ENHRY, CDR2 SYGVKD. Only in-frame clones appear in the TCRdb table, and some are missing; sequencing was by immunoSEQ multiplex PCR. The data show approximately 300,000 clones, 86% seen once. The TCR was taken from a woman aged 18-30 years in good health and CMV-seronegative. V usage is TRBV10-3 and J usage is TRBJ1-2, with a possible D match to TRBD1 (5 bases). Sequences were obtained from PBMCs. CDR3 nucleotide sequence: TGTGCCATCAGTGAAGGCCAGGGTGACGGCTACACCTTC. This encodes CAISEGQGDGYTF.